This T cell receptor (beta chain) stems from a study of blood T cell repertoires in COVID-19. Whole-study context: Specimens from acute and convalescent COVID-19 originated in the United States, Italy and Spain.

Per the authors' pipeline: By means of reference gene primer amplification, nucleated cell counts were estimated. Only in-frame clones appear in the TCRdb table, and some are missing; sequencing was by immunoSEQ multiplex PCR. For V, J and clone size, that table is used; D and trimming come from the DNA. The sample lists about 60,000 clones, over 70% seen once, with approximately 10% in the top ten. Germline V gene sequence: CDR1 LGHDT, CDR2 YNNKEL (reference sequence). V lost 1 base and J 9 bases, leaving 9 bases between the germline ends. The CDR3 runs 12 residues. The J gene is TRBJ2-5, the V gene TRBV3-1 (or the pseudogene TRBV3-2), with D unresolved. This clonotype originated in a young man with COVID-19, enrolled during active disease. The sequenced sample consisted of peripheral blood. The CDR3 is CASSQGRVAQYF. In DNA, the CDR3 is TGTGCCAGCAGCCAAGGTCGGGTGGCCCAGTACTTC.